This T cell receptor (beta chain) was identified during a study of radiation and T cells in renal cell carcinoma (TCRdb year 2020). Describing the broader study: In total, some 50 samples, comprising 26 tumors and some 27 peripheral blood samples, were subjected to TCR beta sequencing. The final blood draw was performed at 4 weeks after radiation, at the same time as nephrectomy. Across all 53 samples, 4,016,671 unique CDR3 nucleotide sequences encoding around 2,500,000 unique CDR3 amino acid sequences were identified. What the work shows at the level of the full study, not this receptor alone: Because the trial had a single-armed design, the trial could not examine how radiation dose or scheduling affected the TCR repertoire. No pretreatment tumor biopsies were available, so the baseline intratumoral presence of clonotypes could not be determined. In blood, the top tumor clonotypes increased from baseline to 2 weeks after radiation and then shrank by 4 weeks, which suggests a temporary expansion of tumor-resident clones. Blood repertoire dynamics were not followed beyond 4 weeks after treatment.

With respect to this clone: What antigen it recognizes has not been identified. Per-nucleotide qualities are absent, and no much larger clonotype sits a single base away.

The germline V gene supplies CDR1 MNHNS and CDR2 SASEGT. There are 12 amino acids in the CDR3, from cysteine to phenylalanine inclusive. The DNA shown is the 36-base CDR3, in frame from base 1. Sample time point, as interpreted from the label and publication: blood 4 weeks post-SBRT, at nephrectomy. Read against the paper, the sample's treatment or condition label means: 15 Gy SBRT to primary tumor, nephrectomy 4 weeks later. Samples came from a clinical trial, in which primary renal cell carcinomas received 15 Gy stereotactic body radiation therapy followed by nephrectomy 4 weeks later. To track tumor-enriched clonotypes, serial peripheral blood was sampled from radiation-treated patients at baseline and at 2 weeks and 4 weeks after SBRT. Every patient's renal cell carcinoma showed clear cell pathology. The QIAamp DNA Blood Mini Kit (Qiagen) was used to prepare genomic DNA for TCR sequencing. Only samples passing all quality control checks were included in the analyses.

Following the manufacturer's recommendations, the immunoSEQ kit was used to generate TCR beta libraries from genomic DNA. Library preparation used a first multiplex PCR with proprietary primers, then a second PCR adding unique barcodes, with bead cleanups after each round. Each sample batch included a kit-provided positive control reaction and a negative control reaction. The final libraries were assessed on an Agilent 4200 TapeStation D1000 ScreenTape, pooled by volume, and quantified by qPCR. Sequencing was performed on an Illumina NextSeq500 using a MidOutput 150-cycle cartridge, with 156 Read1 cycles, 15 Index1 cycles, and the kit custom primers. The pooled library was loaded at approximately 1 pM with an approximately 22% PhiX control spike-in. As for the authors' bioinformatics: Vendor-processed data were analyzed in R, with a clonotype defined as all T cells sharing the same CDR3 nucleotide sequence. In the clone abundance analyses, frequencies were normalized to the 10,000 most abundant clones in each sample. Public T cell clones, which averaged fewer than five per sample, were removed prior to analysis. Tumor-enriched clonotypes and baseline blood-enriched clonotypes were defined as those with an abundance difference of at least 32-fold between compartments. A beta-binomial differential abundance model was applied to find clonotypes that expanded or contracted between blood time points. Tumor-blood repertoire similarity was measured with the Baroni-Urbani and Buser coefficient, and groups were compared using two-tailed Wilcoxon tests in R. TCRdb holds this immuneACCESS table with in-frame rearrangements only. Some clones are missing; in checked studies, unresolved V genes explain under half, and the rest has no known cause. The DNA gave D and trimming, while V, J and clone size come from that table. Across this sample there are tens of thousands of clones, with around four fifths seen only once. More than 2% of the sample is taken by the ten largest.

The rearranged segments are TRBV6-1 and TRBJ2-5, with a tentative D gene TRBD2 over 5 matching bases. Matching the DNA end better, TRBJ2-7 makes the J call doubtful. The TCR originated in a woman aged 55-75 years with renal cell carcinoma. The starting material was blood, obtained from a patient whose treatment included radiotherapy and nephrectomy. Read as DNA, the sequence is TGTGCCAGCAGACTAGAGCGGTACGAGCAGTACTTC. Translation gives CASRLERYEQYF.